This T cell receptor beta chain emerged from a study of blood T cell repertoires in COVID-19. About the study: COVID-19 samples, acute and convalescent, were from the United States, Italy and Spain. Nucleic acid was either cDNA or gDNA, and it came from T cells, B-cell-depleted T cells, or PBMCs.

The authors' processing: Using reference gene primer amplification, nucleated cell counts were estimated. Generated by immunoSEQ multiplex PCR, the TCRdb table keeps only in-frame clones and is missing some. That table furnishes V, J and clone size, whereas the DNA furnished D and trimming. The sample has hundreds of thousands of clones, around four fifths seen once; the top ten hold 7% to 10%. The CDR3 is 17 residues long. Germline CDR1 KGHSH, CDR2 LQKENI. With V trimmed by 2 bases and J by 1 base, 6 bases remained unmatched. Sequenced: peripheral blood. The receptor's source is a woman aged 45-60 years with acute or convalescent COVID-19. The chain recombines TRBV18 with TRBJ2-3; 10 bases are shared with TRBD1. The CDR3, as DNA: TGTGCCAGCTCACCATTCGCCGGGACAGGGGGCACAGATACGCAGTATTTT. Translation: CASSPFAGTGGTDTQYF. Combining the CDR3 with reference TRBV18 and TRBJ2-3 gives the whole variable domain NAGVMQNPRHLVRRRGQEARLRCSPMKGHSHVYWYRQLPEEGLKFMVYLQKENIIDESGMPKERFSAEFPKEGPSILRIQQVVRGDSAAYFCASSPFAGTGGTDTQYFGPGTRLTVL.